A selection of T cell receptor beta chains follows, all from one sample in a study of control samples from healthy donors and cancer patients. Here immunoSEQ multiplex PCR was the method, and the copy in TCRdb shows in-frame clones only, minus some. This sample has roughly 130,000 clones; approximately 90% occur once, and the top ten carry more than 6.5%. The sample comprised blood. All receptors come from a man between 18 and 29 years old in good health. The CDR3 runs from the conserved cysteine through the conserved F or W. Fields, in order: D gene, J gene, V gene, clone size, CDR3 DNA, CDR3 protein. A D gene is named only where the DNA matches it firmly. Only some rows state a clone size, as once, few, many or a class for expanded clones.

D gene: NA
J gene: TRBJ1-3
V gene: TRBV3-1/TRBV3-2
clone size: NA
CDR3 DNA: TGTGCCAGCAGCCTTGTAAGCTCTGGAAACACCATATATTTT
CDR3 protein: CASSLVSSGNTIYF

D gene: NA
J gene: TRBJ1-2
V gene: TRBV5-8
clone size: NA
CDR3 DNA: TGTGCCAGCAGCTTGGCCATGAAGAACTATGGCTACACCTTC
CDR3 protein: CASSLAMKNYGYTF

D gene: NA
J gene: TRBJ2-1
V gene: TRBV7-3
clone size: NA
CDR3 DNA: TGTGCCAGCAGCTTAACCGGGGGAAACAATGAGCAGTTCTTC
CDR3 protein: CASSLTGGNNEQFF

D gene: NA
J gene: TRBJ1-6
V gene: TRBV6-1
clone size: NA
CDR3 DNA: TGTGCCAGCAGTGAATCTCCAGGGGACAATTCACCCCTCCACTTT
CDR3 protein: CASSESPGDNSPLHF

D gene: NA
J gene: TRBJ2-1
V gene: TRBV6-1
clone size: NA
CDR3 DNA: TGTGCCAGCAGTGAAGGCACGGAGGGGGACGAGCAGTTCTTC
CDR3 protein: CASSEGTEGDEQFF

D gene: TRBD1
J gene: TRBJ1-1
V gene: TRBV5-6
clone size: NA
CDR3 DNA: TGTGCCAGCAGCTTGGGACCACAGGGGGGCACTGAAGCTTTCTTT
CDR3 protein: CASSLGPQGGTEAFF

D gene: NA
J gene: TRBJ2-7
V gene: TRBV12-3/TRBV12-4
clone size: NA
CDR3 DNA: TGTGCCAGCAGTTTTGACCTCGCCTACGAGCAGTACTTC
CDR3 protein: CASSFDLAYEQYF

D gene: NA
J gene: TRBJ2-7
V gene: TRBV30
clone size: NA
CDR3 DNA: TGTGCCTGGAGTGTAGCGGTGTTAGGTGAGCAGTACTTC
CDR3 protein: CAWSVAVLGEQYF

D gene: NA
J gene: TRBJ1-3
V gene: TRBV18
clone size: once
CDR3 DNA: TGTGCCAGCTCACCACCCTGGATGCCCAGCTCTGGAAACACCATATATTTT
CDR3 protein: CASSPPWMPSSGNTIYF

D gene: NA
J gene: TRBJ1-3
V gene: TRBV12-3/TRBV12-4
clone size: NA
CDR3 DNA: TGTGCCAGCAGTGGCGACAGGTACACCATATATTTT
CDR3 protein: CASSGDRYTIYF

D gene: NA
J gene: TRBJ1-1
V gene: TRBV5-6
clone size: NA
CDR3 DNA: TGTGCCAGCAGCTGGGGGTCACTAGGACTCGGCACTGAAGCTTTCTTT
CDR3 protein: CASSWGSLGLGTEAFF

D gene: NA
J gene: TRBJ2-3
V gene: TRBV4-2
clone size: NA
CDR3 DNA: TGTGCCAGCAGCCAAGAGGCGGGGAGCTTCACAGATACGCAGTATTTT
CDR3 protein: CASSQEAGSFTDTQYF

D gene: TRBD1
J gene: TRBJ1-6
V gene: TRBV18
clone size: NA
CDR3 DNA: TGTGCCAGCTCACCTACCGGGACAGGACGTAATTCACCCCTCCACTTT
CDR3 protein: CASSPTGTGRNSPLHF

D gene: TRBD2
J gene: TRBJ2-5
V gene: TRBV7-2
clone size: NA
CDR3 DNA: TGTGCCAGCAGCTTCGGCGGGGGAACTCAAGAGACCCAGTACTTC
CDR3 protein: CASSFGGGTQETQYF

D gene: NA
J gene: TRBJ2-6
V gene: TRBV3-1/TRBV3-2
clone size: NA
CDR3 DNA: TGTGCCAGCAACCCGCGTGGGGCTGGGGCCAACGTCCTGACTTTC
CDR3 protein: CASNPRGAGANVLTF

D gene: NA
J gene: TRBJ2-2
V gene: TRBV19
clone size: NA
CDR3 DNA: TGTGCCAGTAGGGGCAGGGCGAACACCGGGGAGCTGTTTTTT
CDR3 protein: CASRGRANTGELFF

D gene: NA
J gene: TRBJ1-1
V gene: TRBV11-2
clone size: NA
CDR3 DNA: TGTGCCAGCAGCTTAGGCGGGATCAGGGGATATATGAACACTGAAGCTTTCTTT
CDR3 protein: CASSLGGIRGYMNTEAFF

D gene: NA
J gene: TRBJ1-3
V gene: TRBV2
clone size: NA
CDR3 DNA: TGTGCCAGCAGTCCCGGGACGGACTCTGGAAACACCATATATTTT
CDR3 protein: CASSPGTDSGNTIYF

D gene: TRBD1
J gene: TRBJ1-1
V gene: TRBV6-5
clone size: NA
CDR3 DNA: TGTGCCAGCAGTTACGGGGACAGGTTGGAAGCTTTCTTT
CDR3 protein: CASSYGDRLEAFF

D gene: TRBD2
J gene: TRBJ2-5
V gene: TRBV6-5
clone size: NA
CDR3 DNA: TGTGCCAGCAGGTCTAGCGGGGGGGCTTGGGAGACCCAGTACTTC
CDR3 protein: CASRSSGGAWETQYF

D gene: TRBD1
J gene: TRBJ1-1
V gene: TRBV12-5
clone size: NA
CDR3 DNA: TGTGCTAGTGGGTTAGACAGGGCTCCAGCTTTCTTT
CDR3 protein: CASGLDRAPAFF

D gene: TRBD1
J gene: TRBJ2-3
V gene: TRBV5-4
clone size: NA
CDR3 DNA: TGTGCCAGCAGCCAGAAATGGACAGGGGACACAGATACGCAGTATTTT
CDR3 protein: CASSQKWTGDTDTQYF

D gene: NA
J gene: TRBJ2-3
V gene: TRBV10-3
clone size: NA
CDR3 DNA: TGTGCCATACGGGACACTTCACCCTCAGATACGCAGTATTTT
CDR3 protein: CAIRDTSPSDTQYF

D gene: TRBD1
J gene: TRBJ2-7
V gene: TRBV3-1/TRBV3-2
clone size: NA
CDR3 DNA: TGTGCCAGCAGCCAAGATAGGGGGACAGACTACGAGCAGTACTTC
CDR3 protein: CASSQDRGTDYEQYF

D gene: NA
J gene: TRBJ1-1
V gene: TRBV7-6
clone size: NA
CDR3 DNA: TGTGCCAGCAGCTTAGTAGGAACAGGGCAGAACACTGAAGCTTTCTTT
CDR3 protein: CASSLVGTGQNTEAFF

D gene: NA
J gene: TRBJ2-2
V gene: TRBV7-9
clone size: NA
CDR3 DNA: TGTGCCAGCATCCCCTCGGCGGTGAACACCGGGGAGCTGTTTTTT
CDR3 protein: CASIPSAVNTGELFF

D gene: NA
J gene: TRBJ2-7
V gene: TRBV7-3
clone size: NA
CDR3 DNA: TGTGCCAGCAGTCCAGGGCCCCCCCCACTCTACGAGCAGTACTTC
CDR3 protein: CASSPGPPPLYEQYF

D gene: TRBD1
J gene: TRBJ1-6
V gene: TRBV7-9
clone size: NA
CDR3 DNA: TGTGCCAGCAAACCAATGGGACAGCGGGGTTCACCCCTCCACTTT
CDR3 protein: CASKPMGQRGSPLHF